This paragraph reports one T cell receptor beta chain. Some clones are missing from TCRdb's copy, which holds only in-frame ones; the method was immunoSEQ multiplex PCR. The profile shows over 65,000 clones, around 90% of them singletons. The sample is drawn from a study of blood T cell repertoires in COVID-19. The CDR3 length is 18 residues. Per germline, CDR1 MDHEN and CDR2 SYDVKM. Between the trimmed V and J ends, which lost 6 bases and 5 bases, there was a span of 23 bases. This clonotype was obtained from a human donor in a cohort sampled during active COVID-19. The source material was peripheral blood. V and J are TRBV28 and TRBJ1-6, with D possibly being TRBD1 (5 bases). The CDR3 protein is CASSLADPGIDNNSPLHF. Here the CDR3 DNA reads TGTGCCAGCAGCCTGGCCGACCCAGGGATAGATAATAATTCACCCCTCCACTTT.